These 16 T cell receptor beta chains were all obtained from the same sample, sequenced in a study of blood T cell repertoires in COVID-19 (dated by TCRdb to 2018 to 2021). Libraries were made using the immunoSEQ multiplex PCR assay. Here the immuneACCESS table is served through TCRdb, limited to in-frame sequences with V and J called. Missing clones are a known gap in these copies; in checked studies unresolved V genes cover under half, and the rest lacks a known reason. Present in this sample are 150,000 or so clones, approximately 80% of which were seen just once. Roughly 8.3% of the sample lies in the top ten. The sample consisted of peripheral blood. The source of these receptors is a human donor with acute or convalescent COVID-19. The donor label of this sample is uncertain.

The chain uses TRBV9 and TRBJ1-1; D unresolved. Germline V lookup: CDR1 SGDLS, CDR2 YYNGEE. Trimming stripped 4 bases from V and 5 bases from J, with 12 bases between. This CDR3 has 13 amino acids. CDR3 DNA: TGTGCCAGCAGCACTTTTGATTGGACTGAAGCTTTCTTT. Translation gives CASSTFDWTEAFF.

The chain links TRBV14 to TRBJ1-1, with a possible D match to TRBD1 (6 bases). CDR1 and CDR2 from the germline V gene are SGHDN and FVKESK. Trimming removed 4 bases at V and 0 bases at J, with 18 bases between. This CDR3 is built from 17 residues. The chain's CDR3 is CASSLFPGVGMNTEAFF. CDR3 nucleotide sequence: TGTGCCAGCAGCCTCTTCCCAGGGGTAGGAATGAACACTGAAGCTTTCTTT.

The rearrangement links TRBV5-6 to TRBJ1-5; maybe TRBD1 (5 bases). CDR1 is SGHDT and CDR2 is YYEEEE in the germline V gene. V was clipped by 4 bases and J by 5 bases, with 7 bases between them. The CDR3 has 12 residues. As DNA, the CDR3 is TGTGCCAGCAGCCTCAGGGATCAGCCCCAGCATTTT. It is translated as CASSLRDQPQHF.

DNA for the CDR3: TGTGCCAGCAGCTCACAGGGGACAGGGGACAATGAGCAGTTCTTC. Its translation: CASSSQGTGDNEQFF. The chain combines TRBV13 with TRBJ2-1, with TRBD1 matching 10 bases. Per germline, CDR1 PRHDT and CDR2 FYEKMQ (reference sequence). The CDR3 is 15 residues long. V shed 4 bases and J 5 bases; nucleotides not matched to a gene: 5.

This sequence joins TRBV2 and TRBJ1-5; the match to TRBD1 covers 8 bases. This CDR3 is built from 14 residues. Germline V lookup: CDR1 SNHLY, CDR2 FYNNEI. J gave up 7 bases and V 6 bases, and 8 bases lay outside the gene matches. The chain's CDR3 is CASSLTGDSQPQHF. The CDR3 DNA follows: TGTGCCAGCAGCCTGACAGGGGACAGCCAGCCCCAGCATTTT. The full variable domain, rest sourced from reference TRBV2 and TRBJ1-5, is EPEVTQTPSHQVTQMGQEVILRCVPISNHLYFYWYRQILGQKVEFLVSFYNNEISEKSEIFDDQFSVERPDGSNFTLKIRSTKLEDSAMYFCASSLTGDSQPQHFGDGTRLSIL.

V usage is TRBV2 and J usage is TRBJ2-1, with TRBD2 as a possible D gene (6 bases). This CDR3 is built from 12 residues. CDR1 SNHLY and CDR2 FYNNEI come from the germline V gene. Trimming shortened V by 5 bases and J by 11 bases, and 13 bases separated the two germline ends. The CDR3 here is CASSTAGGKQFF. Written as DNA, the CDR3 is TGTGCCAGCAGTACTGCGGGCGGGAAGCAGTTCTTC. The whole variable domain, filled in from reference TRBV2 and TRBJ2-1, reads EPEVTQTPSHQVTQMGQEVILRCVPISNHLYFYWYRQILGQKVEFLVSFYNNEISEKSEIFDDQFSVERPDGSNFTLKIRSTKLEDSAMYFCASSTAGGKQFFGPGTRLTVL.

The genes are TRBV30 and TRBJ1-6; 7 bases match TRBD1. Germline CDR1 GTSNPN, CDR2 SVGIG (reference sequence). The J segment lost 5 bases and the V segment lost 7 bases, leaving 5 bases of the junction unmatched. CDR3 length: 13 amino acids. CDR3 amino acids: CALARGHNSPLHF. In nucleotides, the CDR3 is TGTGCCTTGGCGAGGGGGCATAATTCACCCCTCCACTTT.

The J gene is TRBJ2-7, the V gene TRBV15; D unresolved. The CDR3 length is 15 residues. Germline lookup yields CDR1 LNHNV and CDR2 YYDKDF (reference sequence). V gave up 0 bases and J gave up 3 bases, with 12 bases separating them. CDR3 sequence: CATSRDRNSHYEQYV. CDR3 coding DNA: TGTGCCACCAGCAGAGATAGGAACAGCCACTACGAGCAGTACGTC.

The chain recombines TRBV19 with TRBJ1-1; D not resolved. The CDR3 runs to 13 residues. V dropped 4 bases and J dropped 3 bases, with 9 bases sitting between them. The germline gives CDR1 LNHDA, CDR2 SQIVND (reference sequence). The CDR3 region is CASSTQRDTEAFF. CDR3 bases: TGTGCCAGTAGTACCCAGAGGGACACTGAAGCTTTCTTT.

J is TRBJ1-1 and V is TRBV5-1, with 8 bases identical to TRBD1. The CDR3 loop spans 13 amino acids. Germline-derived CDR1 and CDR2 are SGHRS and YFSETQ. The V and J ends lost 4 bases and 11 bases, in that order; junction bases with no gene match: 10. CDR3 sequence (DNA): TGCGCCAGCAGCCACGACAGGGGAAGAATGGCTTTCTTT. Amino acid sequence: CASSHDRGRMAFF. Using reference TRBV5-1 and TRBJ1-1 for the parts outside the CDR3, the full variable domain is KAGVTQTPRYLIKTRGQQVTLSCSPISGHRSVSWYQQTPGQGLQFLFEYFSETQRNKGNFPGRFSGRQFSNSRSEMNVSTLELGDSALYLCASSHDRGRMAFFGQGTRLTVV.

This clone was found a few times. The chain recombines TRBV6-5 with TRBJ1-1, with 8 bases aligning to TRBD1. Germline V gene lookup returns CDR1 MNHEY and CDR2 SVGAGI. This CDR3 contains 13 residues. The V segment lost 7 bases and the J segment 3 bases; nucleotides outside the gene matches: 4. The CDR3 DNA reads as TGTGCCAGCAAAAAGGGACAGGACACTGAAGCTTTCTTT. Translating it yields CASKKGQDTEAFF.

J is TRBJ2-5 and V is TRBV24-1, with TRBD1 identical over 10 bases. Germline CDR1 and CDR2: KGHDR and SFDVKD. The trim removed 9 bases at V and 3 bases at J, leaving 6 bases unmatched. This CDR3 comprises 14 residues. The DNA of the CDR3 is TGTGCCACCGAACCCGGGACAGGGGAAGAGACCCAGTACTTC. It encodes CATEPGTGEETQYF.

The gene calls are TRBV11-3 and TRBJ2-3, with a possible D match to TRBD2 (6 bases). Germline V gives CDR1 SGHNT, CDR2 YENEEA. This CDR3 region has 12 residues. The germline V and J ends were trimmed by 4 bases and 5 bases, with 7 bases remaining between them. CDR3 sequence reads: CASSSGGDTQYF. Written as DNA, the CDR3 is TGTGCCAGCAGCTCCGGGGGAGATACGCAGTATTTT.

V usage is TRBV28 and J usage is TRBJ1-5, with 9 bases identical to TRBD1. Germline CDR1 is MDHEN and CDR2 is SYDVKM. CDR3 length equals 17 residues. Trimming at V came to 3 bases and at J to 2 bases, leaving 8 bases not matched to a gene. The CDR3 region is CASSLFTGGLGNQPQHF. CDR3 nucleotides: TGTGCCAGCAGTTTGTTTACAGGGGGCTTAGGCAATCAGCCCCAGCATTTT.

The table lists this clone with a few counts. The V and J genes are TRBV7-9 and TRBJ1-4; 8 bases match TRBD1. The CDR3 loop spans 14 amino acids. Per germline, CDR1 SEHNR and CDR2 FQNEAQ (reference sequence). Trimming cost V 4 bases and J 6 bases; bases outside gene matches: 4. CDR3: CASSSGTGHEKLFF. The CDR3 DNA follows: TGTGCCAGCAGCTCAGGGACAGGCCATGAAAAACTGTTTTTT.

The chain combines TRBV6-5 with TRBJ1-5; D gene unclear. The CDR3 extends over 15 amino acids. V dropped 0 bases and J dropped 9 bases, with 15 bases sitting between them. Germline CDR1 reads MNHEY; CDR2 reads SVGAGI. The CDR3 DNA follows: TGTGCCAGCAGTTACTCGAGAATTACTCGGAGGCCCCAGCATTTT. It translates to CASSYSRITRRPQHF.